This entry lists 29 T cell receptor beta chains sequenced from one sample in a study of response to subunit inactivated influenza vaccine. One entry per CDR3 protein results from TCRdb running MiXCR on the RT-PCR reads. The table lists about 500,000 distinct CDR3 sequences, approximately 16% of them singletons. Material: CD4+ T cells sorted from PBMCs, obtained around 2 years after vaccination. The receptors originated from a man aged 50 to 75 who received an inactivated influenza vaccine.

This clonotype has only a few counts. The rearrangement links TRBV3-1 to TRBJ2-7; 10 bases agree with TRBD2. The CDR3 is 16 amino acids. Per germline, CDR1 LGHDT and CDR2 YNNKEL (reference sequence). After removal of 1 base from V and 2 bases from J, the junction contained 5 bases not matched to a gene. The CDR3 nucleotides are TGTGCCAGCAGCCAAGGATCCCTAGCGGGAGCCTACGAGCAGTACTTC. Protein sequence: CASSQGSLAGAYEQYF.

This clonotype has more than one count but fewer than ten. The chain joins TRBV12-3 or TRBV12-4 to TRBJ1-6; D remains ambiguous. The CDR3 extends over 14 amino acids. Trimming left V 4 bases short and J 11 bases short, with 15 bases between. The CDR3 reads CASSWRVVGAPLHF. CDR3 coding DNA: TGTGCCAGCAGTTGGAGAGTCGTAGGTGCACCCCTCCACTTT.

The chain has TRBV3-1 and TRBJ2-1; 8 bases are shared with TRBD2. CDR3 length: 16 amino acids. Germline V gene data show CDR1 as LGHDT and CDR2 as YNNKEL (reference sequence). V lost 4 bases and J lost 8; bases outside the gene matches: 13. The CDR3 DNA is TGTGCCAGCAGCCCTTGGACTAGCCAGACGATGGATGAGCAGTTCTTC. Its protein is CASSPWTSQTMDEQFF.

This clonotype was picked up many times. V gene TRBV5-1 combines with J gene TRBJ2-5, with 9 bases aligning to TRBD1. CDR1 and CDR2 (germline): SGHRS, YFSETQ. V trimming: 4 bases; J trimming: 3 bases; junction bases outside the gene matches: 13. The CDR3 sequence is 17 residues long. As DNA, the CDR3 is TGCGCCAGCAGCCCGGGAAAGACAGGGGGAGGCGAAGAGACCCAGTACTTC. Protein: CASSPGKTGGGEETQYF.

The CDR3: CASSRKGTLSPLHF. The CDR3 coding sequence is TGCGCCAGCAGCCGAAAAGGGACTCTTTCACCCCTCCACTTT. This chain links TRBV4-1 with TRBJ1-6; a weak D match, TRBD1 (5 bases). The CDR3 runs 14 residues. The germline V gene encodes CDR1 MGHRA and CDR2 YSYEKL. V lost 4 bases and J 9 bases, leaving 13 bases between the germline ends.

This clonotype was counted a few times. The V gene is TRBV7-9, the J gene TRBJ2-5; the match to TRBD2 covers 11 bases. Losses at the gene ends were 5 bases for V and 5 bases for J; bases not matched to a gene: 10. The CDR3 consists of 16 residues. Germline values: CDR1 SEHNR, CDR2 FQNEAQ (reference sequence). The CDR3 sequence: CASSPTGTSGLETQYF. The CDR3 nucleotides read TGTGCCAGCAGCCCCACCGGGACTAGCGGTCTGGAGACCCAGTACTTC.

This clonotype was counted between two and nine times. The chain has TRBV20-1 and TRBJ2-3; perhaps TRBD2 as D (7 bases). The germline V and J ends were trimmed by 3 bases and 0 bases, with 13 bases remaining between them. This CDR3 spans 15 amino acids. Per germline, CDR1 DFQATT and CDR2 SNEGSKA (reference sequence). The CDR3 nucleotides read TGCAGTGCTAGCTTGCGGGGGCACAGCACAGATACGCAGTATTTT. It encodes CSASLRGHSTDTQYF.

The rearrangement uses TRBV4-3 and TRBJ1-1; a possible D gene is TRBD1 (5 bases). V was shortened by 2 bases and J by 2 bases, with 12 bases between the two germline ends. There are 15 residues in the CDR3. Germline V gene sequence: CDR1 LGHNA, CDR2 YSLEER. CDR3 nucleotide sequence: TGCGCCAGCAGCCAACGCGTTCAGGGTAACACTGAAGCTTTCTTT. Encoded protein: CASSQRVQGNTEAFF.

This chain links TRBV7-9 with TRBJ2-7; 7 bases agree with TRBD2. Trimming removed 5 bases from V and 0 bases from J; junction bases left unmatched: 10. The CDR3 sequence is 16 residues long. Germline-derived CDR1 and CDR2 are SEHNR and FQNEAQ (reference sequence). The CDR3 here is CASSPSGGGSSYEQYF. The CDR3 DNA sequence: TGTGCCAGCAGCCCCTCGGGGGGAGGGAGCTCCTACGAGCAGTACTTC.

This clonotype was observed many times. J is TRBJ2-7 and V is TRBV12-3 or TRBV12-4, with 8 bases identical to TRBD2. The J segment lost 7 bases and the V segment lost 6 bases, leaving 8 bases of the junction unmatched. The CDR3 contains 13 residues. The CDR3 loop reads CASSQGLALEQYF. Written as DNA, the CDR3 is TGTGCCAGCAGCCAAGGACTAGCTCTGGAGCAGTACTTC.

This clonotype was counted a few times. The chain employs TRBV5-1 and TRBJ2-2; D might be TRBD1 (5 bases). From germline, CDR1 is SGHRS and CDR2 YFSETQ. This CDR3 has 16 residues. Trimming pared 1 base from V and 4 bases from J, leaving 14 bases between. The CDR3 coding sequence is TGCGCCAGCAGCTTGATTTGGCAGGGCGGCACCGGGGAGCTGTTTTTT. Its protein product is CASSLIWQGGTGELFF.

The V and J genes are TRBV11-3 and TRBJ2-1, with no clear D. Germline CDR1 is SGHNT and CDR2 is YENEEA. Deletions cut 5 bases from V and 4 bases from J, with 12 bases between. The CDR3 is made up of 14 amino acids. Here the CDR3 reads CASSPHRQYNEQFF. DNA of the CDR3: TGTGCCAGCAGCCCACACAGACAATACAATGAGCAGTTCTTC.

This clonotype was picked up many times. The rearrangement uses TRBV29-1 and TRBJ2-7; D might be TRBD2 (6 bases). This CDR3 comprises 14 residues. Trimming left V 1 base short and J 0 bases short, with 10 bases between. CDR1 SQVTM and CDR2 ANQGSEA come from the germline V gene. CDR3 residues: CSVEGLGNSYEQYF. CDR3 sequence (DNA): TGCAGCGTTGAAGGACTAGGAAACTCCTACGAGCAGTACTTC.

As concerns this clonotype: Sequence at one end of the junction differs from germline and may be a read error. CDR3 sequence (DNA): TGTGCCAGCAGTGGGGGAGGAAACGGCTTC. It specifies CASSGGGNGF. The chain carries TRBV2 and TRBJ2-7, with a weak D call TRBD2 (6 bases). CDR3 length equals 10 residues. The germline V gene encodes CDR1 SNHLY and CDR2 FYNNEI. Combining the CDR3 with reference TRBV2 and TRBJ2-7 gives the whole variable domain EPEVTQTPSHQVTQMGQEVILRCVPISNHLYFYWYRQILGQKVEFLVSFYNNEISEKSEIFDDQFSVERPDGSNFTLKIRSTKLEDSAMYFCASSGGGNGFGPGTRLTVT.

This chain uses TRBV9 with TRBJ1-1, with a possible D match to TRBD1 (6 bases). Germline V gene lookup returns CDR1 SGDLS and CDR2 YYNGEE. The CDR3 extends over 14 amino acids. The V and J ends lost 4 bases and 1 base respectively, with 11 bases between them. In DNA form, the CDR3 reads TGTGCCAGCAGCCCCCACAGGGAGAACACTGAAGCTTTCTTT. It yields the protein CASSPHRENTEAFF.

V gene TRBV20-1 combines with J gene TRBJ2-1; 11 bases line up with TRBD2. The trim removed 5 bases at V and 0 bases at J, leaving 9 bases unmatched. Germline CDR1 reads DFQATT; CDR2 reads SNEGSKA (reference sequence). This CDR3 has 17 residues. The CDR3 protein is CSAPGSGRGSSYNEQFF. The CDR3 DNA reads as TGCAGTGCTCCTGGTAGCGGGAGGGGGAGCTCCTACAATGAGCAGTTCTTC.

The V and J genes are TRBV5-1 and TRBJ2-5; D is perhaps TRBD2 (6 bases). V was clipped by 0 bases and J by 5 bases, with 14 bases between them. The CDR3 totals 15 residues. Germline CDR1 SGHRS, CDR2 YFSETQ. This chain's CDR3 is CASSLGSGRMETQYF. Written as DNA, the CDR3 is TGCGCCAGCAGCTTGGGGTCAGGGAGGATGGAGACCCAGTACTTC.

This chain links TRBV7-2 with TRBJ2-1; 11 nucleotides align to TRBD2. The V and J ends lost 1 base and 4 bases, in that order; junction bases with no gene match: 6. The CDR3 loop spans 17 amino acids. Germline CDR1 reads SGHTA; CDR2 reads FQGNSA. Here the CDR3 reads CASSLGRLAGGYNEQFF. The CDR3, as DNA: TGTGCCAGCAGCTTAGGCCGTCTAGCGGGGGGTTACAATGAGCAGTTCTTC.

This clonotype was observed a few times. V is TRBV25-1 and J is TRBJ1-6, with TRBD1 matching 8 bases. The CDR3 is 15 residues long. The V and J ends lost 3 bases and 8 bases, in that order; junction bases with no gene match: 6. Germline CDR1 and CDR2: MGHDK and SYGVNS. The CDR3 DNA follows: TGTGCCAGCAGTGACCGACAGGGGCTACATTCACCCCTCCACTTT. This codes for CASSDRQGLHSPLHF.

The J gene is TRBJ2-7, the V gene TRBV11-2; TRBD1 agrees at 7 bases. The CDR3 consists of 17 residues. Germline assignment: CDR1 SGHAT and CDR2 FQNNGV. J was trimmed by 2 bases and V by 3 bases; bases with no gene match: 13. CDR3 residues: CASSFTPPGQTTYEQYF. DNA for the CDR3: TGTGCCAGCAGCTTTACTCCCCCGGGACAGACTACCTACGAGCAGTACTTC.

This clonotype came up many times. V and J are TRBV29-1 and TRBJ2-1; D ambiguous. The V and J ends lost 3 bases and 7 bases respectively, with 7 bases between them. Germline-derived CDR1 and CDR2 are SQVTM and ANQGSEA. The length of the CDR3 is 11 residues. CDR3 amino acids: CSVDRANEQFF. The DNA of the CDR3 is TGCAGCGTTGACCGGGCGAATGAGCAGTTCTTC.

This clonotype was counted between two and nine times. The CDR3 DNA sequence: TGTGCCAGCGGGACTAGCGTGCCAGATACGCAGTATTTT. Protein sequence: CASGTSVPDTQYF. The chain joins TRBV7-2 to TRBJ2-3; 10 bases fit TRBD2. CDR3 length: 13 amino acids. The trim removed 8 bases at V and 4 bases at J, leaving 3 bases unmatched. The germline CDR1 and CDR2 sequences are SGHTA and FQGNSA.

This clonotype was picked up a small number of times. This chain joins TRBV29-1 and TRBJ2-1, with TRBD2 matching over 8 bases. Germline V gene data show CDR1 as SQVTM and CDR2 as ANQGSEA. The V gene end was trimmed by 4 bases and the J gene end by 2 bases; junction bases not matched to a gene: 4. The CDR3 loop spans 14 amino acids. In DNA, the CDR3 is TGCAGCGTTGCGCCGGGACTAGCCTACAATGAGCAGTTCTTC. Translation: CSVAPGLAYNEQFF.

This sequence joins TRBV7-3 and TRBJ2-2; D gene ambiguous. Germline values: CDR1 SGHTA, CDR2 FQGTGA. The CDR3 is 14 amino acids. V was shortened by 1 base and J by 8 bases, with 11 bases between the two germline ends. CDR3 sequence: CASSLIAGRGELFF. Here the CDR3 DNA reads TGTGCCAGCAGCTTAATCGCTGGCCGTGGGGAGCTGTTTTTT.

This chain uses TRBV11-2 with TRBJ1-6; 8 bases fit TRBD1. This CDR3 has 15 residues. V was pared by 5 bases and J by 6 bases, with 6 bases of the junction left unmatched. The germline V gene has CDR1 SGHAT and CDR2 FQNNGV. Here the CDR3 reads CASSPHRGSNSPLHF. Written as DNA, the CDR3 is TGTGCCAGCAGCCCCCACAGGGGGAGTAATTCACCCCTCCACTTT.

This chain joins TRBV2 and TRBJ2-1; unclear D gene. V was trimmed by 2 bases and J by 8 bases, leaving 4 bases between them. CDR1 is SNHLY, CDR2 FYNNEI, per germline. The CDR3 is 11 amino acids. CDR3 sequence reads: CASSEWDEQFF. CDR3 in DNA: TGTGCCAGCAGTGAATGGGATGAGCAGTTCTTC. The complete variable domain, with remaining parts taken from reference TRBV2 and TRBJ2-1, reads EPEVTQTPSHQVTQMGQEVILRCVPISNHLYFYWYRQILGQKVEFLVSFYNNEISEKSEIFDDQFSVERPDGSNFTLKIRSTKLEDSAMYFCASSEWDEQFFGPGTRLTVL.

This clonotype occurred a few times. The chain carries TRBV24-1 and TRBJ2-3; D tentatively reads TRBD1 or TRBD2 (5 bases each). The CDR3 length is 17 residues. V lost 1 base and J lost 2, with 15 bases in between. Germline CDR1 and CDR2: KGHDR and SFDVKD. The CDR3, as DNA: TGTGCCACCAGTGATTTCGGCAGGGTGACTAACACAGATACGCAGTATTTT. The encoded protein is CATSDFGRVTNTDTQYF.

The chain has TRBV11-2 and TRBJ2-2, with D unclear. Germline V gene data show CDR1 as SGHAT and CDR2 as FQNNGV. This CDR3 has 15 residues. V lost 2 bases and J 1 base, leaving 8 bases between the germline ends. The chain's CDR3 is CASSLTKLNTGELFF. DNA for the CDR3: TGTGCCAGCAGCTTAACTAAGCTGAACACCGGGGAGCTGTTTTTT. The whole variable domain, remainder taken from reference TRBV11-2 and TRBJ2-2, is EAGVAQSPRYKIIEKRQSVAFWCNPISGHATLYWYQQILGQGPKLLIQFQNNGVVDDSQLPKDRFSAERLKGVDSTLKIQPAKLEDSAVYLCASSLTKLNTGELFFGEGSRLTVL.

The rearrangement joins TRBV5-1 to TRBJ2-7, with 7 positions matching TRBD1. Germline CDR1 is SGHRS and CDR2 is YFSETQ. J was trimmed by 3 bases and V by 1 base; bases with no gene match: 7. This CDR3 spans 15 amino acids. CDR3 loop: CASSLTTGQIYEQYF. CDR3 in DNA: TGCGCCAGCAGCTTGACGACAGGGCAGATCTACGAGCAGTACTTC.